The clone carrying this T cell receptor beta chain was found a few times. This specimen includes other DNA sequences encoding the same CDR3. As every portion of the isolated RNA was reverse transcribed, the sequencing read expressed TCRB transcripts. Sequencing was performed with immunoSEQ multiplex PCR; in TCRdb, only in-frame clones are kept and a portion is missing. The data contain a few hundred thousand clones, 27% of them singletons. This sample is drawn from a study of beta chain features in type 1 diabetes. The specimen sequenced was central memory CD4+ T cells from blood. This clonotype originated in a man aged 25-45 years in good health.

The CDR3 coding sequence is TGTGCCAGCTCACCACCGAGTAGAGAGCAGTTCTTC. Translation gives CASSPPSREQFF. The chain is built from TRBV18 and TRBJ2-1, with no clear D. This CDR3 contains 12 residues. Deletions cut 0 bases from V and 10 bases from J, with 7 bases between. Germline-derived CDR1 and CDR2 are KGHSH and LQKENI.